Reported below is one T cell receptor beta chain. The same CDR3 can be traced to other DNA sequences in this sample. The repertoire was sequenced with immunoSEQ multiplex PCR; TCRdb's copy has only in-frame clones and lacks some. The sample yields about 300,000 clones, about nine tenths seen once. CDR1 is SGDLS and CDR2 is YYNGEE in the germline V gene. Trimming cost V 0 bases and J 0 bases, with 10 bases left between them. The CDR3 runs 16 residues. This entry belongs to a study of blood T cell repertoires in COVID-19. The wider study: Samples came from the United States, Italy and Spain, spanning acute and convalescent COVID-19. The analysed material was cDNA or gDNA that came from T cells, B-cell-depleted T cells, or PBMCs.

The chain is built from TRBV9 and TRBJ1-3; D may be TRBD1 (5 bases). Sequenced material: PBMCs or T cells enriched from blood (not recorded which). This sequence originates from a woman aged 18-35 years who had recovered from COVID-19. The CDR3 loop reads CASSVDQGSSGNTIYF. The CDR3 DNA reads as TGTGCCAGCAGCGTAGACCAGGGAAGCTCTGGAAACACCATATATTTT.